These 10 T cell receptor beta chains came from one sample sequenced in a study of blood T cell repertoires in COVID-19. Data came from immunoSEQ multiplex PCR; TCRdb stores just in-frame clones and leaves some out. The sample has under 300,000 clones, around 90% seen once. The sequencing input was peripheral blood. Receptors were obtained from a woman in her forties who had recovered from COVID-19.

The chain's CDR3 is CASSLVEGVYNSPLHF. The CDR3 DNA reads TGTGCCAGCAGCTTAGTTGAAGGGGTCTATAATTCACCCCTCCACTTT. The J gene is TRBJ1-6, the V gene TRBV7-2; D is possibly TRBD1 (5 bases). In germline, CDR1 is SGHTA, CDR2 FQGNSA. V dropped 1 base and J dropped 3 bases, with 10 bases sitting between them. The CDR3 loop spans 16 amino acids.

The CDR3 sequence: CASAMTGLGSVEAFF. The CDR3 DNA follows: TGTGCCAGCGCCATGACAGGCCTAGGTTCTGTTGAAGCTTTCTTT. The chain uses TRBV27 and TRBJ1-1; D may be TRBD1 (6 bases). V was trimmed by 8 bases and J by 7 bases, leaving 23 bases between them. The CDR3 totals 15 residues. Germline V gene lookup returns CDR1 MNHEY and CDR2 SMNVEV (reference sequence).

The CDR3 is CASSLELSPYGYTF. DNA of the CDR3: TGTGCCAGCAGCTTGGAACTGTCACCCTATGGCTACACCTTC. V gene TRBV5-6 combines with J gene TRBJ1-2; D gene uncertain. Trimming shortened V by 0 bases and J by 4 bases, and 10 bases separated the two germline ends. The CDR3 spans 14 residues. CDR1 and CDR2 from the germline V gene are SGHDT and YYEEEE.

This clone showed up just once. This sequence joins TRBV3-1 (or the pseudogene TRBV3-2) and TRBJ2-3; 8 nucleotides agree with TRBD2. Trimming took 1 base from V and 4 from J; bases not matched to a gene: 4. The CDR3 is made up of 15 amino acids. CDR1 and CDR2 (germline): LGHDT, YNNKEL (reference sequence). CDR3 nucleotide sequence: TGTGCCAGCAGCCAAGCGGGAGGGATAGCAGATACGCAGTATTTT. The encoded protein is CASSQAGGIADTQYF.

The V call is TRBV3-1 (or the pseudogene TRBV3-2), the J call TRBJ1-3; the match to TRBD1 covers 8 bases. Germline loops: CDR1 LGHDT, CDR2 YNNKEL (reference sequence). V dropped 4 bases and J dropped 0; count of bases not matched to a gene: 8. The CDR3 loop spans 17 amino acids. As DNA, the CDR3 is TGTGCCAGCAGCCTCGTCCTCGGACAGGGCTCTGGAAACACCATATATTTT. This codes for CASSLVLGQGSGNTIYF.

The chain combines TRBV7-2 with TRBJ1-5; D is undetermined. V was pared by 5 bases and J by 0 bases, with 17 bases between. Per the germline V gene, CDR1 is SGHTA and CDR2 is FQGNSA. CDR3 size: 17 residues. The chain's CDR3 is CASSLSAGPLSNQPQHF. The CDR3 nucleotides read TGTGCCAGCAGCCTCTCGGCAGGTCCTCTTAGCAATCAGCCCCAGCATTTT.

This chain links TRBV19 with TRBJ2-3, with TRBD2 identical over 8 bases. V lost 0 bases, J lost 1 base, and 6 bases stayed unmatched. Per germline, CDR1 LNHDA and CDR2 SQIVND (reference sequence). This CDR3 is built from 17 residues. This chain's CDR3 is CASSIDLAGGGTDTQYF. CDR3 bases: TGTGCCAGTAGTATAGATTTGGCGGGGGGAGGCACAGATACGCAGTATTTT.

The V call is TRBV19, the J call TRBJ1-1, with a tentative D call TRBD1 (5 bases). The CDR3 consists of 13 residues. Trimming pared 4 bases from V and 5 bases from J, leaving 11 bases between. Per germline, CDR1 LNHDA and CDR2 SQIVND (reference sequence). DNA for the CDR3: TGTGCCAGTAGTAAGATTCAGGGAACTGAAGCTTTCTTT. It is translated as CASSKIQGTEAFF. Supplemented by reference TRBV19 and TRBJ1-1, the full variable domain reads DGGITQSPKYLFRKEGQNVTLSCEQNLNHDAMYWYRQDPGQGLRLIYYSQIVNDFQKGDIAEGYSVSREKKESFPLTVTSAQKNPTAFYLCASSKIQGTEAFFGQGTRLTVV.

The V call is TRBV7-2, the J call TRBJ2-5, with 9 bases matching TRBD2. Trimming at V came to 2 bases and at J to 1 base, leaving 2 bases not matched to a gene. Per germline, CDR1 SGHTA and CDR2 FQGNSA. The CDR3 totals 15 residues. CDR3 region: CASSLTSGLQETQYF. The CDR3 DNA is TGTGCCAGCAGCTTAACTAGCGGGCTCCAAGAGACCCAGTACTTC. The full variable domain, rest sourced from reference TRBV7-2 and TRBJ2-5, is GAGVSQSPSNKVTEKGKDVELRCDPISGHTALYWYRQSLGQGLEFLIYFQGNSAPDKSGLPSDRFSAERTGGSVSTLTIQRTQQEDSAVYLCASSLTSGLQETQYFGPGTRLLVL.

This clone was observed once. The V call is TRBV20-1, the J call TRBJ1-5; 8 bases line up with TRBD1. After removal of 6 bases from V and 7 bases from J, the junction contained 2 bases not matched to a gene. Germline CDR1 and CDR2: DFQATT and SNEGSKA (reference sequence). The CDR3 length is 11 residues. DNA for the CDR3: TGCAGTGCAGGACAGGGACAGCCCCAGCATTTT. This gives the protein CSAGQGQPQHF.